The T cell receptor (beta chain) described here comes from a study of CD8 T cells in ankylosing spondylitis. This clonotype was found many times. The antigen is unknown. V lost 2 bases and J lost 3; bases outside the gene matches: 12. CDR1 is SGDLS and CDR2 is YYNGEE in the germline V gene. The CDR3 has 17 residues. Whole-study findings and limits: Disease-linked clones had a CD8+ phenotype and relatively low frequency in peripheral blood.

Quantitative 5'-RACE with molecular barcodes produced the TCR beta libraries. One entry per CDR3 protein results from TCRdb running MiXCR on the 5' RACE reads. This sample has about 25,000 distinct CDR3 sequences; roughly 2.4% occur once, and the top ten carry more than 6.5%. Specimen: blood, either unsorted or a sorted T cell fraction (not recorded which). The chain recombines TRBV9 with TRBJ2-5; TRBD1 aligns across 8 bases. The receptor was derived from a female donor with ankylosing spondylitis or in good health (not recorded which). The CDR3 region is CASSVDIRQGIKETQYF. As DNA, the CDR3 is TGTGCCAGCAGCGTCGATATTCGACAGGGGATTAAAGAGACCCAGTACTTC.